The rows below give T cell receptor beta chains drawn from one sample of a study of blood T cells in healthy people across ages. TCRdb fed the 5' RACE reads into MiXCR, producing one record per CDR3 protein. The table includes 1.5 million to 1.8 million distinct CDR3 sequences, less than 45% detected once. Sample: blood. Receptor source: a woman between 18 and 29 years old in good health. Both conserved end residues are part of each CDR3. A D gene is named only where the DNA matches it firmly. Clone sizes are given selectively: once, few, many, or a class where the clone is expanded.

TRBV4-3	.	TRBD2	TRBJ2-7	CASSPNVAGGSYEQYF	TGCGCCAGCAGCCCCAACGTAGCGGGGGGTTCCTACGAGCAGTACTTC
TRBV7-2	few	.	TRBJ1-2	CASSVGNGYTF	TGTGCCAGCAGCGTAGGAAATGGCTACACCTTC
TRBV29-1	few	TRBD1	TRBJ2-5	CSVEDATGGVEQYF	TGCAGCGTTGAAGACGCGACAGGGGGGGTGGAGCAGTACTTC
TRBV5-6	few	.	TRBJ2-1	CASSPFSDPYNEQFF	TGTGCCAGCAGCCCTTTTTCTGACCCCTACAATGAGCAGTTCTTC
TRBV25-1	.	TRBD1	TRBJ2-4	CASSAGGTGSIAKNIQYF	TGTGCCAGCAGTGCCGGAGGGACAGGAAGTATAGCCAAAAACATTCAGTACTTC
TRBV29-1	.	.	TRBJ1-4	CSVRGVTNEKLFF	TGCAGCGTCAGGGGAGTGACTAATGAAAAACTGTTTTTT
TRBV5-1	.	.	TRBJ1-2	CASSFLFPEGGEGYTF	TGCGCCAGCAGCTTCTTATTTCCGGAGGGGGGCGAGGGCTACACCTTC
TRBV12-3/TRBV12-4	.	.	TRBJ2-6	CASKSWLGQGNLAANVLTF	TGTGCCAGCAAATCGTGGTTGGGGCAGGGAAATCTTGCGGCCAACGTCCTGACTTTC
TRBV29-1	many	TRBD1	TRBJ2-7	CSVVPGQGRGGHYEQYF	TGCAGCGTTGTACCGGGACAGGGAAGAGGGGGTCATTACGAGCAGTACTTC
TRBV7-2	few	.	TRBJ1-5	CASSTSGTNNQPQHF	TGTGCCAGCAGTACCAGCGGGACCAACAATCAGCCCCAGCATTTT
TRBV10-2	.	.	TRBJ2-1	CASSESWNEQFF	TGCGCCAGCAGTGAGTCGTGGAATGAGCAGTTCTTC
TRBV7-8	few	.	TRBJ2-1	CASSIGHHNEQFF	TGTGCCAGCAGCATCGGACACCACAATGAGCAGTTCTTC
TRBV6-5	few	.	TRBJ1-2	CASSPSVRGSFGYTF	TGTGCCAGCAGTCCCTCCGTTAGGGGCTCTTTTGGCTACACCTTC
TRBV20-1	once	.	TRBJ2-1	CSALSSRFGAGVGGEQFF	TGCAGTGCTCTCTCCTCTAGGTTCGGAGCGGGCGTAGGGGGTGAGCAGTTCTTC
TRBV20-1	.	.	TRBJ2-3	CSARDGVDTDTQYF	TGCAGTGCTAGAGATGGGGTCGACACAGATACGCAGTATTTT
TRBV25-1	.	.	TRBJ2-7	CASSESLPGIEQYF	TGTGCCAGCAGTGAATCCCTCCCCGGCATCGAGCAGTACTTC
TRBV3-1	.	.	TRBJ2-3	CASARGQPQQSDTQYF	TGTGCCAGCGCCCGGGGGCAACCTCAGCAATCCGATACGCAGTATTTT
TRBV11-2	few	.	TRBJ2-3	CASRDHSADTQYF	TGTGCCAGCAGGGACCACTCTGCGGATACGCAGTATTTT
TRBV6-5	few	.	TRBJ1-5	CASSYLGRNQPQHF	TGTGCCAGCAGTTACCTTGGGCGCAATCAGCCCCAGCATTTT
TRBV12-3/TRBV12-4	few	TRBD1	TRBJ1-4	CASRTGEKLFF	TGTGCCAGCCGGACAGGCGAAAAACTGTTTTTT
TRBV20-1	.	.	TRBJ1-1	CSASKEGMNTEAFF	TGCAGTGCTAGTAAAGAGGGGATGAACACTGAAGCTTTCTTT
TRBV12-3/TRBV12-4	.	.	TRBJ1-1	CASSFDRNGEAFF	TGTGCCAGCAGTTTTGACAGGAACGGAGAAGCTTTCTTT
TRBV20-1	.	.	TRBJ2-7	CSARDWGRGSYEQYF	TGCAGTGCTAGAGATTGGGGCAGGGGCTCCTACGAGCAGTACTTC
TRBV28	few	TRBD2	TRBJ2-1	CANASGSYNEQFF	TGTGCCAATGCTAGCGGCTCCTACAATGAGCAGTTCTTC
TRBV12-3/TRBV12-4	.	.	TRBJ1-5	CASSFNRAFNQPQHF	TGTGCCAGCAGCTTCAACAGGGCGTTCAATCAGCCCCAGCATTTT
TRBV7-2	.	TRBD1	TRBJ1-2	CASSLGGTGPYGYTF	TGTGCCAGCAGCTTAGGGGGGACAGGGCCCTATGGCTACACCTTC
TRBV5-1	.	.	TRBJ2-5	CASGDGDREGTQYF	TGCGCCAGCGGTGATGGGGACCGAGAGGGGACCCAGTACTTC
TRBV20-1	.	.	TRBJ2-3	CSARPSEGGTDTQYF	TGCAGTGCTAGACCTTCGGAGGGGGGCACAGATACGCAGTATTTT
TRBV15	.	.	TRBJ2-2	CATSREPGGELFF	TGTGCCACCAGCAGAGAACCTGGAGGGGAGCTGTTTTTT
TRBV25-1	.	TRBD1	TRBJ2-3	CASSSSRGLATDTQYF	TGTGCCAGCAGCAGCAGCAGGGGGCTCGCCACAGATACGCAGTATTTT
TRBV12-5	.	.	TRBJ1-5	CASAQSRTSKQPQHF	TGTGCTAGTGCCCAGTCCAGGACGAGCAAGCAGCCCCAGCATTTT
TRBV6-6	few	TRBD1	TRBJ1-6	CASSRTGVSSYNSPLHF	TGTGCCAGCAGCCGAACAGGGGTGAGCTCCTATAATTCACCCCTCCACTTT
TRBV28	.	.	TRBJ2-7	CASSLLEGLNGRANYEQYF	TGTGCCAGCAGTTTACTTGAGGGTCTCAACGGGCGGGCAAACTACGAGCAGTACTTC
TRBV6-5	.	.	TRBJ2-1	CASSYSIGGNEQFF	TGTGCCAGCAGTTACTCGATCGGGGGCAATGAGCAGTTCTTC
TRBV27	many	.	TRBJ2-7	CASSSGSYEQYF	TGTGCCAGCAGTTCCGGGTCCTACGAGCAGTACTTC
TRBV4-3	few	.	TRBJ1-6	CASSQARANSPLHF	TGCGCCAGCAGCCAAGCTCGGGCCAATTCACCCCTCCACTTT
TRBV5-1	few	.	TRBJ1-1	CASSLDQGRPRNTEAFF	TGCGCCAGCAGCCTAGACCAGGGACGCCCTCGGAACACTGAAGCTTTCTTT
TRBV27	.	.	TRBJ2-4	CASSLSGLRGAANIQYF	TGTGCCAGCAGTTTATCGGGCCTGCGGGGCGCCGCTAACATTCAGTACTTC
TRBV20-1	.	.	TRBJ2-3	CSATLRQGGTDTQYF	TGCAGTGCTACGCTCCGACAGGGAGGAACAGATACGCAGTATTTT
TRBV9	few	TRBD1	TRBJ2-2	CASSVVTGGDTGELFF	TGTGCCAGCAGCGTTGTTACAGGGGGCGACACCGGGGAGCTGTTTTTT
TRBV7-6	once	TRBD1	TRBJ2-5	CASSLGQGGLYF	TGTGCCAGCAGCCTGGGACAGGGTGGATTGTACTTC
TRBV7-9	.	.	TRBJ1-2	CASSATAANYGYTF	TGTGCCAGCAGCGCAACGGCGGCTAACTATGGCTACACCTTC